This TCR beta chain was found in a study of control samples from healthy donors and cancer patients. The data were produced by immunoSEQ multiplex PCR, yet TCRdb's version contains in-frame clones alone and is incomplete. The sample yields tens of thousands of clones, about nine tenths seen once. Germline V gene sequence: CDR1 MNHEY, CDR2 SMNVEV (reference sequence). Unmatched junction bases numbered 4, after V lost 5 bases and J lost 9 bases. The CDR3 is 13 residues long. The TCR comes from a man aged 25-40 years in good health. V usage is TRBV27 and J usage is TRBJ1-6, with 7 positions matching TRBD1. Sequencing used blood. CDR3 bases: TGTGCCAGCAGTCCTCGGACAGGTTCACCCCTCCACTTT. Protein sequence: CASSPRTGSPLHF.